Each of the 27 T cell receptor beta chains below was sequenced from the same sample in a study of T cell changes during pregnancy in multiple sclerosis. TCRdb keeps only in-frame clones here, not all; method: immunoSEQ multiplex PCR. The sample holds around 130,000 clones, about 94% seen once. The source material was peripheral blood, sampled before pregnancy. The receptor set was obtained from a female donor with multiple sclerosis, enrolled in a pregnancy study.

This clone has only one observation. J is TRBJ1-6 and V is TRBV9; the match to TRBD1 covers 10 bases. V trimming: 0 bases; J trimming: 10 bases; junction bases outside the gene matches: 4. Germline assignment: CDR1 SGDLS and CDR2 YYNGEE. CDR3 length: 15 residues. The chain's CDR3 is CASSVVGTGESPLHF. CDR3 DNA sequence: TGTGCCAGCAGCGTAGTCGGGACAGGGGAATCACCCCTCCACTTT.

This clone came up once. The rearrangement links TRBV10-3 to TRBJ2-7; D is uncertain. Trimming shortened V by 3 bases and J by 2 bases, and 11 bases separated the two germline ends. Germline CDR1 reads ENHRY; CDR2 reads SYGVKD. This CDR3 comprises 14 residues. The CDR3 bases are TGTGCCATCAGTGATCCCACTAACCCCTACGAGCAGTACTTC. As protein: CAISDPTNPYEQYF.

J is TRBJ1-5 and V is TRBV6-1; possible D gene TRBD1, 5 bases. CDR1 MNHNS and CDR2 SASEGT come from the germline V gene. There are 20 residues in the CDR3. V dropped 4 bases and J dropped 2 bases, with 27 bases sitting between them. The CDR3 region is CASSGWRLGGRAPRNQPQHF. Written as DNA, the CDR3 is TGTGCCAGCAGTGGTTGGAGGTTGGGGGGACGGGCTCCACGCAATCAGCCCCAGCATTTT.

This chain joins TRBV5-1 and TRBJ2-1; 8 bases align to TRBD2. The J segment lost 7 bases and the V segment lost 0 bases, leaving 12 bases of the junction unmatched. Per germline, CDR1 SGHRS and CDR2 YFSETQ. This CDR3 has 17 residues. The CDR3 nucleotides are TGCGCCAGCAGCTTGGCCCGGAGCGGGGGCCCCCAGAATGAGCAGTTCTTC. Amino acids: CASSLARSGGPQNEQFF.

The chain combines TRBV18 with TRBJ2-1, with 15 bases that match TRBD2. V dropped 3 bases and J dropped 9; count of bases not matched to a gene: 9. The CDR3 extends over 17 amino acids. The germline CDR1 and CDR2 sequences are KGHSH and LQKENI. The CDR3 sequence: CASSPLGLAGGSGEQFF. In nucleotides, the CDR3 is TGTGCCAGCTCACCTTTGGGACTAGCGGGAGGTTCGGGTGAGCAGTTCTTC.

V is TRBV6-5 and J is TRBJ2-7; no clear D. The CDR3 is 13 residues long. V was pared by 6 bases and J by 0 bases, with 9 bases between. Germline V lookup: CDR1 MNHEY, CDR2 SVGAGI. The CDR3 reads CASSQSSSYEQYF. Here the CDR3 DNA reads TGTGCCAGCAGCCAGTCTAGCTCCTACGAGCAGTACTTC.

This clone was found once. J is TRBJ2-1 and V is TRBV5-4; TRBD1 matches 10 bases. The CDR3 covers 15 residues. CDR1 and CDR2 (germline): SGHNT, YYREEE (reference sequence). J lost 8 bases, V lost 0 bases, and 5 bases had no gene match. The CDR3, as DNA: TGTGCCAGCAGCTTGGAAGGGACAGGGGTCTATGAGCAGTTCTTC. Translation: CASSLEGTGVYEQFF. Based on the CDR3 plus reference TRBV5-4 and TRBJ2-1, the full variable domain is ETGVTQSPTHLIKTRGQQVTLRCSSQSGHNTVSWYQQALGQGPQFIFQYYREEENGRGNFPPRFSGLQFPNYSSELNVNALELDDSALYLCASSLEGTGVYEQFFGPGTRLTVL.

The chain is built from TRBV5-4 and TRBJ2-1; D uncertain. Between the trimmed V and J ends, which lost 4 bases and 10 bases, there was a span of 15 bases. Germline CDR1 and CDR2: SGHNT and YYREEE (reference sequence). This CDR3 has 13 amino acids. The CDR3 sequence is CASSRATSVEQFF. The CDR3, as DNA: TGTGCCAGCAGCCGAGCCACCTCTGTGGAGCAGTTCTTC.

J is TRBJ2-5 and V is TRBV6-1, with 11 bases matching TRBD2. J gave up 2 bases and V 4 bases, and 9 bases lay outside the gene matches. Germline V gene lookup returns CDR1 MNHNS and CDR2 SASEGT. This CDR3 is 17 amino acids long. The CDR3 protein is CASSAHRLAGKQETQYF. The CDR3 nucleotides read TGTGCCAGCAGTGCCCACCGACTAGCGGGAAAACAAGAGACCCAGTACTTC.

The chain recombines TRBV7-8 with TRBJ1-3; D call uncertain. V lost 6 bases and J lost 1, with 13 bases in between. The germline gives CDR1 SGHVS, CDR2 FQNEAQ. This CDR3 has 15 residues. The CDR3 DNA reads as TGTGCCAGCAGTCCACTTTCCCGTTCTGGAAACACCATATATTTT. It yields the protein CASSPLSRSGNTIYF.

The V call is TRBV18, the J call TRBJ2-5; D not certain. This CDR3 is 12 amino acids long. Trimming removed 1 base from V and 10 bases from J, with 10 bases in between. Germline values: CDR1 KGHSH, CDR2 LQKENI. CDR3 DNA sequence: TGTGCCAGCTCACCACAGTTAACGGTCCAGTACTTC. It specifies CASSPQLTVQYF.

This clone appeared once. Other DNA sequences in this sample translate to the same CDR3. The chain carries TRBV2 and TRBJ2-7; TRBD1 aligns across 9 bases. The CDR3 sequence is 14 residues long. With 5 bases clipped from V and 3 bases from J, the junction kept 5 bases outside the gene matches. CDR1 is SNHLY, CDR2 FYNNEI, per germline. The chain's CDR3 is CASSSGTGHYEQYF. The DNA of the CDR3 is TGTGCCAGCAGTTCCGGGACAGGGCACTACGAGCAGTACTTC.

This clone was seen a handful of times. V usage is TRBV27 and J usage is TRBJ2-7; 10 bases fit TRBD1. With V trimmed by 5 bases and J by 5 bases, 6 bases remained unmatched. Germline CDR1 and CDR2: MNHEY and SMNVEV (reference sequence). The CDR3 spans 14 residues. The CDR3 region is CASSVTGGFHEQYF. The CDR3 DNA reads TGTGCCAGCAGTGTGACAGGGGGCTTCCACGAGCAGTACTTC.

The chain has TRBV7-2 and TRBJ2-7, with a possible D match to TRBD2 (5 bases). This CDR3 has 14 amino acids. Looked up from germline, CDR1 is SGHTA and CDR2 is FQGNSA. The ends were cut back, 2 bases at V and 2 bases at J, with 10 bases in the middle. Here the CDR3 DNA reads TGTGCCAGCAGCTTATTTGAGAGGGCCTACGAGCAGTACTTC. Translation: CASSLFERAYEQYF. Combining the CDR3 with reference TRBV7-2 and TRBJ2-7 gives the whole variable domain GAGVSQSPSNKVTEKGKDVELRCDPISGHTALYWYRQSLGQGLEFLIYFQGNSAPDKSGLPSDRFSAERTGGSVSTLTIQRTQQEDSAVYLCASSLFERAYEQYFGPGTRLTVT.

This rearrangement joins TRBV18 to TRBJ2-5; D remains unclear. The J call may be in error: the DNA end matches TRBJ2-7 better. Germline loops: CDR1 KGHSH, CDR2 LQKENI. The CDR3 has 13 amino acids. The CDR3 is CASSPPLSYEQYF. The CDR3 DNA sequence: TGTGCCAGCTCACCACCGTTATCCTACGAGCAGTACTTC.

There are a few counts of this clone. This sequence joins TRBV18 and TRBJ1-5; 7 nucleotides line up with TRBD1. This CDR3 has 15 amino acids. Germline trimming cut 6 bases from V and 2 bases from J; bases unmatched to any gene: 7. CDR1 is KGHSH and CDR2 is LQKENI in the germline V gene. CDR3 DNA: TGTGCCAGCTCTCCCACAGGGGTGGGCAATCAGCCCCAGCATTTT. It translates to CASSPTGVGNQPQHF.

This CDR3 is CASSVSSDRGTEAFF. The CDR3 DNA is TGTGCCAGCAGCGTCTCATCGGACAGGGGCACTGAAGCTTTCTTT. V gene TRBV9 combines with J gene TRBJ1-1; 9 nucleotides align to TRBD1. The V segment lost 2 bases and the J segment 4 bases; nucleotides outside the gene matches: 6. The germline gives CDR1 SGDLS, CDR2 YYNGEE. CDR3 size: 15 residues.

The rearrangement uses TRBV10-3 and TRBJ2-4; the D gene is possibly TRBD2 (5 bases). The germline CDR1 and CDR2 sequences are ENHRY and SYGVKD. CDR3 length: 14 residues. The V and J ends lost 3 bases and 2 bases respectively, with 8 bases between them. The CDR3 reads CAISERGTKNIQYF. The CDR3 DNA follows: TGTGCCATCAGTGAAAGAGGGACCAAAAACATTCAGTACTTC.

This chain uses TRBV6-4 with TRBJ2-2; 7 bases are shared with TRBD1. J was trimmed by 7 bases and V by 5 bases; bases with no gene match: 7. CDR3 size: 14 residues. The germline V gene has CDR1 MRHNA and CDR2 SNTAGT. The CDR3 DNA reads TGTGCCAGCAGTAATACAGGGGCCGACGGGGAGCTGTTTTTT. Translation: CASSNTGADGELFF.

The CDR3 DNA is TGTGCCAGCAGCCCGTTGTACGAGCAGTACTTC. It encodes CASSPLYEQYF. This chain connects TRBV11-2 to TRBJ2-7; D gene ambiguous. Germline V CDR1 and CDR2: SGHAT, FQNNGV. The CDR3 is 11 amino acids. V lost 5 bases and J lost 4, with 6 bases in between.

V and J are TRBV28 and TRBJ2-6; D call uncertain. The CDR3 has 16 residues. Germline V lookup: CDR1 MDHEN, CDR2 SYDVKM. The V end was cut by 5 bases, the J end by 0 bases, with 11 bases between. In DNA form, the CDR3 reads TGTGCCAGCAGTCCCCCTCCGGGCTCTGGGGCCAACGTCCTGACTTTC. Its translation is CASSPPPGSGANVLTF.

The sample holds one count of this clone. The CDR3 DNA reads TGTGCCAGCAGTGAGCCGGGACAAGACTACGAGCAGTACTTC. Residues: CASSEPGQDYEQYF. V is TRBV25-1 and J is TRBJ2-7; possible D gene TRBD1, 6 bases. Germline V CDR1 and CDR2: MGHDK, SYGVNS. V was cut by 3 bases and J by 3 bases, with 12 bases left in between. The CDR3 spans 14 residues.

V is TRBV7-9 and J is TRBJ1-4; the D gene is possibly TRBD1 (6 bases). Per the germline V gene, CDR1 is SEHNR and CDR2 is FQNEAQ (reference sequence). This CDR3 region has 14 residues. V dropped 1 base and J dropped 8 bases, with 11 bases sitting between them. CDR3 loop: CASSLEGEWEKLFF. CDR3 coding DNA: TGTGCCAGCAGCTTAGAGGGGGAGTGGGAAAAACTGTTTTTT. The entire variable domain, with the rest obtained from reference TRBV7-9 and TRBJ1-4, is as follows: DTGVSQNPRHKITKRGQNVTFRCDPISEHNRLYWYRQTLGQGPEFLTYFQNEAQLEKSRLLSDRFSAERPKGSFSTLEIQRTEQGDSAMYLCASSLEGEWEKLFFGSGTQLSVL.

The J gene is TRBJ1-1, the V gene TRBV6-6; 7 bases fit TRBD1. CDR1 and CDR2 from the germline V gene are MNHNY and SVGAGI (reference sequence). J gave up 3 bases and V 6 bases, and 13 bases lay outside the gene matches. There are 16 residues in the CDR3. The CDR3 loop reads CASSTDRARVHTEAFF. CDR3 nucleotides: TGTGCCAGCAGCACCGACAGGGCCAGGGTACACACTGAAGCTTTCTTT.

This clone was seen only once. The chain couples TRBV18 to TRBJ2-7, with TRBD2 identical over 13 bases. The CDR3 is 19 residues long. After removal of 3 bases from V and 4 bases from J, the junction contained 15 bases not matched to a gene. Germline V lookup: CDR1 KGHSH, CDR2 LQKENI. CDR3 coding DNA: TGTGCCAGCTCACCCCTAACACAGTCCGGGACTAGCGGGGCTTACGAGCAGTACTTC. It yields the protein CASSPLTQSGTSGAYEQYF. Full variable domain (missing parts from reference TRBV18 and TRBJ2-7): NAGVMQNPRHLVRRRGQEARLRCSPMKGHSHVYWYRQLPEEGLKFMVYLQKENIIDESGMPKERFSAEFPKEGPSILRIQQVVRGDSAAYFCASSPLTQSGTSGAYEQYFGPGTRLTVT.

The V gene is TRBV4-1, the J gene TRBJ1-5, with 8 positions matching TRBD1. V gave up 5 bases and J gave up 5 bases; unmatched junction bases: 8. The CDR3 covers 15 residues. CDR1 is MGHRA and CDR2 is YSYEKL in the germline V gene. The CDR3 loop reads CASSVDRGEDQPQHF. CDR3 sequence (DNA): TGCGCCAGCAGCGTCGACAGGGGAGAGGATCAGCCCCAGCATTTT.

This clone was recorded once. The chain recombines TRBV11-2 with TRBJ2-1; D unclear. The V end lost 3 bases, the J end lost 13 bases, and 13 bases lay between the germline ends. CDR1 and CDR2 from the germline V gene are SGHAT and FQNNGV. The CDR3 is 12 amino acids. CDR3 bases: TGTGCCAGCAGCTTCACCCAGGCGCAACAGTTCTTC. Translating it yields CASSFTQAQQFF. Filled out from reference TRBV11-2 and TRBJ2-1, the complete variable domain reads EAGVAQSPRYKIIEKRQSVAFWCNPISGHATLYWYQQILGQGPKLLIQFQNNGVVDDSQLPKDRFSAERLKGVDSTLKIQPAKLEDSAVYLCASSFTQAQQFFGPGTRLTVL.